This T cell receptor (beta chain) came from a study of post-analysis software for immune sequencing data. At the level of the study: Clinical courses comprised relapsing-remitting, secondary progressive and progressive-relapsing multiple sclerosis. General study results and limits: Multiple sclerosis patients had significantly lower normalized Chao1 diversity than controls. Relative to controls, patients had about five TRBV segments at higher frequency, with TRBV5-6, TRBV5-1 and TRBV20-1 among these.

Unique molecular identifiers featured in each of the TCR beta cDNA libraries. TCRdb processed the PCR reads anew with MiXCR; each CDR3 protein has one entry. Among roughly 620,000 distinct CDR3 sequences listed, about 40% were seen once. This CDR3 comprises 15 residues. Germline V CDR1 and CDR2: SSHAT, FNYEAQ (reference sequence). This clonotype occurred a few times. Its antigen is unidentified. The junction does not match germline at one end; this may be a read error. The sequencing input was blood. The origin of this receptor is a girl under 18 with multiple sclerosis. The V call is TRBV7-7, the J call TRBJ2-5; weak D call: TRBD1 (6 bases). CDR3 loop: CASRRTQGHQETQYF. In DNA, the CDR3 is TGTGCTAGCAGACGAACACAGGGTCACCAAGAGACCCAGTACTTC.